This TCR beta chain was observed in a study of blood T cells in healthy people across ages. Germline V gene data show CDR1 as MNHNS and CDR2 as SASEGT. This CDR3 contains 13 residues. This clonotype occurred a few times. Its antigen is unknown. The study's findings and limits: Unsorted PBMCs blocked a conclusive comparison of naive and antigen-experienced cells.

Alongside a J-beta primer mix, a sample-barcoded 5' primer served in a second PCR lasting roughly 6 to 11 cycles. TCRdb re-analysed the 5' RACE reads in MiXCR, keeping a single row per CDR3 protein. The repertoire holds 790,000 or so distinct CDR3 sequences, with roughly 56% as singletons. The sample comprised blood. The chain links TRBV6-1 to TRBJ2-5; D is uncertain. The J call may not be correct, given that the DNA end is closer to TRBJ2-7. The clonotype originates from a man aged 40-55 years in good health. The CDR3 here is CASSEAGNYEQYF. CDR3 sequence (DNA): TGTGCCAGCAGTGAAGCGGGGAACTACGAGCAGTACTTC.